This T cell receptor beta chain emerged from a study of blood T cell repertoires in COVID-19. Study-wide background: There were acute and convalescent COVID-19 samples, and they came from the United States, Italy and Spain.

The CDR3 runs to 15 residues. The germline gives CDR1 SGHDT, CDR2 YYEEEE. Trimming removed 1 base from V and 8 bases from J, with 13 bases in between. Libraries were prepared by immunoSEQ multiplex PCR; TCRdb keeps only in-frame clonotypes and omits some of them. The sample holds 250,000 to 350,000 clones, about 91% seen once. The source is a woman aged 30 to 39 who had recovered from COVID-19. V and J are TRBV5-6 and TRBJ1-6; unclear D gene. The sample was peripheral blood. Here the CDR3 reads CASSLRYRLDSPLHF. The DNA of the CDR3 is TGTGCCAGCAGCTTGAGGTACAGACTAGATTCACCCCTCCACTTT. The variable domain in full, completed from reference TRBV5-6 and TRBJ1-6, reads DAGVTQSPTHLIKTRGQQVTLRCSPKSGHDTVSWYQQALGQGPQFIFQYYEEEERQRGNFPDRFSGHQFPNYSSELNVNALLLGDSALYLCASSLRYRLDSPLHFGNGTRLTVT.